This TCR beta chain was captured in a study of blood T cell repertoires in COVID-19. Study summary: COVID-19 samples, acute and convalescent, were from the United States, Italy and Spain. Sources were T cells, B-cell-depleted T cells, or PBMCs; the material itself was cDNA or gDNA.

Under the authors' procedure: Quantification of nucleated cells was approximated via reference gene primer amplification. Some clones are missing from TCRdb's copy, which holds only in-frame ones; the method was immunoSEQ multiplex PCR. The V and J calls and clone size are taken from that table; D and trimming were inferred from the DNA. There are 80,000 to 100,000 clones in the sample; roughly 89% occur only once, and 4% to 5% lies in the top ten. There are 14 residues in the CDR3. Deletions cut 2 bases from V and 5 bases from J, with 12 bases between. CDR1 and CDR2 from the germline V gene are SGHVS and FQNEAQ.

The clonotype comes from a human donor with COVID-19, enrolled during active disease. The donor label of this sample is uncertain. The J gene is TRBJ1-1, the V gene TRBV7-8; no reliable D call. The specimen sequenced was peripheral blood. The CDR3 nucleotides read TGTGCCAGCAGCTTACGGGAAGGGCGGACTGAAGCTTTCTTT. It codes for CASSLREGRTEAFF.